These 9 T cell receptor beta chains share one sample of origin, sequenced in a study of blood T cell repertoires in COVID-19. Assay used: immunoSEQ multiplex PCR; TCRdb lists only in-frame clones, some missing. The profile shows 200,000 to 250,000 clones, approximately 80% of them singletons. Sequenced: PBMCs or T cells enriched from blood (not recorded which). Receptors originate from a man aged 25-45 years with acute COVID-19.

This clone was seen a few times. CDR3 sequence: CASSVTGTYSPLHF. The CDR3, as DNA: TGTGCCAGCAGCGTCACCGGGACTTATTCACCCCTCCACTTT. This chain connects TRBV5-5 to TRBJ1-6; the D gene is possibly TRBD1 (5 bases). The germline CDR1 and CDR2 sequences are SGHKS and YYEKEE (reference sequence). Trimming removed 4 bases at V and 8 bases at J, with 13 bases between. The CDR3 has 14 residues.

The chain has TRBV5-5 and TRBJ1-5; D unclear. This CDR3 has 13 residues. CDR1 SGHKS and CDR2 YYEKEE come from the germline V gene (reference sequence). Trimming shortened V by 1 base and J by 7 bases, and 9 bases separated the two germline ends. The CDR3 loop reads CASSLFAGQPQHF. The DNA of the CDR3 is TGTGCCAGCAGCTTGTTCGCGGGACAGCCCCAGCATTTT.

A remark on this clone: This sample includes further DNA sequences coding for the same CDR3. The V call is TRBV19, the J call TRBJ1-3; D is unresolved. Trimming pared 1 base from V and 1 base from J, leaving 5 bases between. The CDR3 sequence is 14 residues long. Germline assignment: CDR1 LNHDA and CDR2 SQIVND (reference sequence). The CDR3 coding sequence is TGTGCCAGTAGTATAGCCGGGTCTGGAAACACCATATATTTT. Translation gives CASSIAGSGNTIYF.

This clone occurred once. The chain couples TRBV4-2 to TRBJ1-6; TRBD1 agrees at 7 bases. CDR1 and CDR2 (germline): LGHNA, YNFKEQ. This CDR3 has 15 amino acids. V lost 3 bases to trimming and J lost 10 bases; unmatched junction nucleotides: 9. CDR3 coding DNA: TGTGCCAGCAGCCATGACAGGGAGGTTCGATCACCCCTCCACTTT. This sequence encodes CASSHDREVRSPLHF.

The chain couples TRBV7-9 to TRBJ2-2; perhaps TRBD1 as D (6 bases). The germline gives CDR1 SEHNR, CDR2 FQNEAQ (reference sequence). The CDR3 length is 15 residues. V lost 5 bases to trimming and J lost 3 bases, with 13 bases between them. CDR3 protein: CASSLRDIDTGELFF. DNA of the CDR3: TGTGCCAGCAGCCTAAGGGACATCGACACCGGGGAGCTGTTTTTT. The whole variable domain, filled in from reference TRBV7-9 and TRBJ2-2, reads DTGVSQNPRHKITKRGQNVTFRCDPISEHNRLYWYRQTLGQGPEFLTYFQNEAQLEKSRLLSDRFSAERPKGSFSTLEIQRTEQGDSAMYLCASSLRDIDTGELFFGEGSRLTVL.

The chain has TRBV9 and TRBJ2-1; 10 positions match TRBD2. Germline V gene lookup returns CDR1 SGDLS and CDR2 YYNGEE. The CDR3 runs 17 residues. V shed 0 bases, J shed 5 bases, and the junction held 8 bases outside the gene matches. The DNA of the CDR3 is TGTGCCAGCAGCGTAGGAGGAGCGGGGGGGCTACACAATGAGCAGTTCTTC. Its protein is CASSVGGAGGLHNEQFF.

V and J are TRBV3-1 (or the pseudogene TRBV3-2) and TRBJ1-1, with D maybe TRBD1 (6 bases). V was cut by 8 bases and J by 5 bases, with 18 bases left in between. Germline values: CDR1 LGHDT, CDR2 YNNKEL (reference sequence). The CDR3 spans 14 residues. The CDR3 spells CASQYRAGVTEAFF. The CDR3 region has the DNA TGTGCCAGCCAATACAGGGCCGGGGTTACTGAAGCTTTCTTT.

The rearrangement uses TRBV11-2 and TRBJ2-7; D gene unclear. The CDR3 has 16 residues. Trimming left V 0 bases short and J 0 bases short, with 12 bases between. Per the germline V gene, CDR1 is SGHAT and CDR2 is FQNNGV. CDR3 protein: CASSLEVSSSSYEQYF. The CDR3 bases are TGTGCCAGCAGCTTAGAGGTCTCATCGAGCTCCTACGAGCAGTACTTC.

V is TRBV7-3 and J is TRBJ2-7; D possibly corresponds to TRBD2 (6 bases). The CDR3 sequence is 12 residues long. Germline values: CDR1 SGHTA, CDR2 FQGTGA. V shed 5 bases and J shed 7 bases, with 12 bases lying between them. The CDR3 loop reads CASSAHAGEQYF. CDR3 sequence (DNA): TGTGCCAGCAGCGCCCATGCGGGGGAGCAGTACTTC.